Shown below are 19 T cell receptor beta chains from a single sample sequenced in a study of blood T cell repertoires in COVID-19. Only in-frame clones appear in the TCRdb table, and some are missing; sequencing was by immunoSEQ multiplex PCR. The top ten clones hold approximately 4.1% of a sample with roughly 65,000 clones, 85% to 90% of them seen once. The sequencing sample was made of peripheral blood. All receptors derive from a man aged 50 to 59 with acute or convalescent COVID-19.

J is TRBJ1-3 and V is TRBV28; 8 bases align to TRBD1. The CDR3 length is 14 residues. The germline V gene encodes CDR1 MDHEN and CDR2 SYDVKM. With 6 bases clipped from V and 1 base from J, the junction kept 2 bases outside the gene matches. The DNA for the CDR3 is TGTGCCAGCAGCCAGGGGGCATCTGGAAACACCATATATTTT. As protein: CASSQGASGNTIYF. The complete variable domain, with remaining parts taken from reference TRBV28 and TRBJ1-3, reads DVKVTQSSRYLVKRTGEKVFLECVQDMDHENMFWYRQDPGLGLRLIYFSYDVKMKEKGDIPEGYSVSREKKERFSLILESASTNQTSMYLCASSQGASGNTIYFGEGSWLTVV.

In this sample, this clone turned up a few times. The chain carries TRBV19 and TRBJ1-1; D possibly corresponds to TRBD1 (5 bases). V lost 3 bases and J 7 bases, leaving 15 bases between the germline ends. This CDR3 is built from 14 residues. Germline loops: CDR1 LNHDA, CDR2 SQIVND (reference sequence). The CDR3 region is CASSINWGGNEAFF. The CDR3 nucleotides are TGTGCCAGTAGTATTAATTGGGGCGGAAATGAAGCTTTCTTT.

The chain carries TRBV18 and TRBJ2-1; 11 bases agree with TRBD1. The CDR3 has 15 amino acids. Germline trimming cut 5 bases from V and 7 bases from J; bases unmatched to any gene: 7. The germline V gene has CDR1 KGHSH and CDR2 LQKENI. CDR3 region: CASSFSGTGGNEQFF. DNA for the CDR3: TGTGCCAGCTCATTTTCCGGGACAGGGGGGAATGAGCAGTTCTTC.

This chain joins TRBV5-1 and TRBJ1-1; 7 bases agree with TRBD1. Per germline, CDR1 SGHRS and CDR2 YFSETQ. Germline trimming cut 4 bases from V and 6 bases from J; bases unmatched to any gene: 3. The CDR3 is 12 residues long. The CDR3 spells CASSRQGAEAFF. CDR3 nucleotides: TGCGCCAGCAGCCGGCAGGGGGCTGAAGCTTTCTTT.

This clone was seen more than once but under ten times. The rearrangement links TRBV28 to TRBJ1-5; D gene uncertain. Trimming cost V 5 bases and J 9 bases, with 8 bases left between them. The CDR3 consists of 11 residues. The germline CDR1 and CDR2 sequences are MDHEN and SYDVKM. In DNA form, the CDR3 reads TGTGCCAGCAGTGCCCGGGGGCCCCAGCATTTT. Its protein product is CASSARGPQHF. Drawing the rest from reference TRBV28 and TRBJ1-5, the complete variable domain is DVKVTQSSRYLVKRTGEKVFLECVQDMDHENMFWYRQDPGLGLRLIYFSYDVKMKEKGDIPEGYSVSREKKERFSLILESASTNQTSMYLCASSARGPQHFGDGTRLSIL.

This clone appeared a few times. The V call is TRBV12-3 or TRBV12-4, the J call TRBJ2-7; D gene unclear. This CDR3 comprises 12 residues. Trimming cost V 6 bases and J 5 bases, with 11 bases left between them. The CDR3 loop reads CASSQVRHEQYF. The CDR3 nucleotides read TGTGCCAGCAGCCAGGTCAGGCACGAGCAGTACTTC.

About this clone itself: Germline and junction disagree at one end, which may indicate a read error. V is TRBV9 and J is TRBJ2-5, with D unclear. CDR1 is SGDLS and CDR2 is YYNGEE in the germline V gene. The CDR3 runs to 13 residues. The CDR3 here is CASSVFSQEAQYF. The CDR3 DNA follows: TGTGCCAGCAGCGTATTTTCCCAAGAGGCCCAGTACTTC.

The chain is built from TRBV4-1 and TRBJ2-1, with 11 bases fitting TRBD2. The CDR3 contains 19 residues. Germline trimming cut 1 base from V and 4 bases from J; bases unmatched to any gene: 12. From germline, CDR1 is MGHRA and CDR2 YSYEKL. CDR3 residues: CASSQAYPPGLAVYNEQFF. CDR3 nucleotides: TGCGCCAGCAGCCAAGCCTACCCACCGGGACTAGCGGTATACAATGAGCAGTTCTTC.

This chain links TRBV30 with TRBJ2-7, with a weak D call TRBD2 (7 bases). The CDR3 loop spans 15 amino acids. Germline V gene sequence: CDR1 GTSNPN, CDR2 SVGIG (reference sequence). Deletions cut 3 bases from V and 0 bases from J, with 15 bases between. Here the CDR3 reads CAWSPGASGSYEQYF. CDR3 sequence (DNA): TGTGCCTGGAGCCCGGGGGCTAGCGGCTCCTACGAGCAGTACTTC.

The chain combines TRBV6-5 with TRBJ2-7, with 8 bases lining up with TRBD2. CDR1 MNHEY and CDR2 SVGAGI come from the germline V gene. This CDR3 comprises 16 residues. V was pared by 0 bases and J by 2 bases, with 6 bases of the junction left unmatched. The CDR3 region is CASSYSRSGSPYEQYF. CDR3 DNA sequence: TGTGCCAGCAGTTACTCGAGAAGCGGGAGTCCCTACGAGCAGTACTTC.

V and J are TRBV13 and TRBJ2-7; 8 positions agree with TRBD1. V lost 5 bases and J lost 6; bases outside the gene matches: 3. Germline lookup yields CDR1 PRHDT and CDR2 FYEKMQ (reference sequence). The length of the CDR3 is 12 residues. CDR3 nucleotides: TGTGCCAGCAGCCCTGGACAGGGCGAGCAGTACTTC. Protein sequence: CASSPGQGEQYF. The full variable domain, rest sourced from reference TRBV13 and TRBJ2-7, is AAGVIQSPRHLIKEKRETATLKCYPIPRHDTVYWYQQGPGQDPQFLISFYEKMQSDKGSIPDRFSAQQFSDYHSELNMSSLELGDSALYFCASSPGQGEQYFGPGTRLTVT.

The chain couples TRBV11-2 to TRBJ2-1; 12 bases match TRBD2. CDR1 is SGHAT and CDR2 is FQNNGV in the germline V gene. V was clipped by 0 bases and J by 9 bases; unmatched bases: 3. The CDR3 has 15 amino acids. The CDR3 spells CASSLEGLAGGEQFF. CDR3 nucleotides: TGTGCCAGCAGCTTAGAGGGACTAGCGGGCGGTGAGCAGTTCTTC.

In DNA form, the CDR3 reads TGCGCCAGCAGCCCCAGGGCCAGTTCCAATCAGCCCCAGCATTTT. Its translation: CASSPRASSNQPQHF. This rearrangement joins TRBV4-1 to TRBJ1-5; tentatively, D is TRBD1 (5 bases). Germline CDR1 and CDR2: MGHRA and YSYEKL. The CDR3 contains 15 residues. V was cut by 4 bases and J by 3 bases, with 13 bases left in between.

The DNA of the CDR3 is TGTGCCAGCTCACCGAGACAGGGACTTTACAATGAGCAGTTCTTC. Translation gives CASSPRQGLYNEQFF. V usage is TRBV18 and J usage is TRBJ2-1; tentatively, D is TRBD1 (7 bases). This CDR3 spans 15 amino acids. Germline V gene data show CDR1 as KGHSH and CDR2 as LQKENI. Deletions cut 3 bases from V and 4 bases from J, with 13 bases between.

V and J are TRBV19 and TRBJ1-5; TRBD1 matches at 8 bases. The CDR3 runs to 15 residues. With V trimmed by 3 bases and J by 6 bases, 7 bases remained unmatched. Germline V lookup: CDR1 LNHDA, CDR2 SQIVND (reference sequence). In DNA form, the CDR3 reads TGTGCCAGTAGTATCTCGGACAGGGCAAGTCAGCCCCAGCATTTT. Translation: CASSISDRASQPQHF. The full variable domain, its missing parts supplied by reference TRBV19 and TRBJ1-5, is DGGITQSPKYLFRKEGQNVTLSCEQNLNHDAMYWYRQDPGQGLRLIYYSQIVNDFQKGDIAEGYSVSREKKESFPLTVTSAQKNPTAFYLCASSISDRASQPQHFGDGTRLSIL.

This clone was recorded once. The CDR3 sequence is CASSSGANVLTF. The CDR3 nucleotides read TGTGCCAGCAGTTCGGGGGCCAACGTCCTGACTTTC. V and J are TRBV6-5 and TRBJ2-6; D is uncertain. This CDR3 contains 12 residues. The V end lost 4 bases, the J end lost 4 bases, and 2 bases lay between the germline ends. Looked up from germline, CDR1 is MNHEY and CDR2 is SVGAGI.

CDR3: CASSLGQNEQFF. For the CDR3, the DNA is TGTGCCAGCAGCCTCGGACAGAACGAGCAGTTCTTC. The chain has TRBV7-2 and TRBJ2-1; tentatively, D is TRBD1 (6 bases). V was trimmed by 5 bases and J by 10 bases, leaving 12 bases between them. Germline V CDR1 and CDR2: SGHTA, FQGNSA. This CDR3 has 12 residues.

V gene TRBV27 combines with J gene TRBJ1-1; D is perhaps TRBD1 (6 bases). V was cut by 3 bases and J by 0 bases, with 8 bases left in between. From germline, CDR1 is MNHEY and CDR2 SMNVEV (reference sequence). CDR3 length equals 14 residues. The chain's CDR3 is CASSFEGVNTEAFF. In DNA, the CDR3 is TGTGCCAGCAGTTTTGAGGGGGTGAACACTGAAGCTTTCTTT.

V gene TRBV3-1 (or the pseudogene TRBV3-2) combines with J gene TRBJ2-7; 12 positions agree with TRBD2. Germline V gene data show CDR1 as LGHDT and CDR2 as YNNKEL (reference sequence). The V gene end was trimmed by 3 bases and the J gene end by 4 bases; junction bases not matched to a gene: 7. CDR3 size: 16 residues. CDR3 amino acids: CASSHHGLAGRYEQYF. Here the CDR3 DNA reads TGTGCCAGCAGCCATCACGGACTAGCGGGAAGGTACGAGCAGTACTTC.